The T cell receptor (beta chain) under discussion was sequenced for a study of blood T cells in healthy people across ages (dated by TCRdb to between 2015 and 2016). Study-level background: Template switching captured roughly one uniquely barcoded TCR beta cDNA molecule per two T cells in model experiments. Using deep sequencing normalized with unique cDNA molecular identifiers, the study measured how TCR beta repertoire diversity changes with age. Donors were grouped into four age groups: young (average about 15 years), middle-aged (roughly 37), aged (about 60) and long-lived (over 80). To avoid experimental bias, donors of different ages were spread randomly across the sequencing lanes. The study analyzed two additional independent replicas of 1 million unique cDNA reads from the same blood draw for two donors, one aged 18 to 30 and one aged 80 or older. What the research found in general, with its limitations: Because the CMV infection status of the donors was unknown, age-related changes in expanded clonotypes may potentially have been confounded. Conclusive comparison of naive and antigen-experienced compartments was prevented by the profiling of bulk unsorted PBMCs. Compared with the aged group, more naive CD4+ T cells, fewer expanded clones and increased TCR diversity were shown by the long-lived group, suggesting age selection. Observed TCR beta diversity per million T cells fell roughly linearly with age, and a significant reduction was already apparent by age roughly 41. The percentage of naive T cells measured by flow cytometry correlated strongly with observed TCR beta diversity. Total diversity estimates from one million sequenced T cells were considered lower bounds and underestimates.

Worth noting for this clonotype: Its antigen remains unidentified. Germline is not matched at one junction end, which may reflect a read error.

The method was 5' RACE. Sequencing took place on an Illumina HiSeq 2500. The second PCR ran for about 7 to 11 cycles and used a J-beta primer mix along with a sample-barcoded 5' primer. A template-switch 5' adaptor carrying 12 random nucleotides introduced a unique molecular identifier onto each TCR beta cDNA molecule. Each sample yielded at least 2.5 million CDR3-containing paired-end reads. First-strand cDNA synthesis was performed from all RNA using the Mint cDNA synthesis kit, with priming by a TRBC-specific oligonucleotide. After uracil-DNA glycosylase treatment, a first 18-cycle PCR used universal primers M1SS and BC2_uni_R on all cDNA. Per the source publication's procedure: For normalization, 1 million high-quality reads were randomly selected from each sample, with every read carrying a distinct molecular identifier. Reads sharing molecular identifiers were discarded rather than binned into consensus sequences. MiTCR, run with a Q25 quality threshold and the strictest error-elimination algorithm, handled CDR3 identification, clonotype clustering and error correction. A nonparametric unseen species model using Euler transformation provided a lower-bound estimate of total TCR beta diversity. Using fastp trimming at Q25 and MiXCR clonotype assembly, TCRdb reanalyzed the public sequencing data and kept in-frame beta chains. Merged by CDR3 protein, the rows form single entries marked with the most common genes and DNA. TCRdb's processing, not the authors', yielded these V and J calls. The sample has about 2 million distinct CDR3 sequences on record, around half of them singletons. The ten most abundant clones make up more than 2% of the sample.

Systemically healthy Caucasian individuals from Russia, around 38 in total and aged about 6 to 95 years, were included as donors. About 10 milliliters of peripheral blood were collected from each donor into EDTA-treated Vacutainer tubes. Ficoll-Paque density-gradient centrifugation was used to isolate PBMCs, with at least 7 million obtained per sample. Total RNA, at least 6 micrograms per sample, was extracted from PBMCs with Trizol reagent. The percentages of naive CD45RAhigh/CD27high T cells were determined by flow cytometry on a PBMC aliquot from every donor. CDR3 length: 14 amino acids, cysteine to phenylalanine. Just the 42-base CDR3 DNA is kept, in frame starting at base 1. Per the germline V gene (reference sequence), DFQATT is the CDR1 and SNEGSKA is the CDR2.

The chain uses TRBV20-1 and TRBJ2-7, with the D gene tentatively TRBD1 or TRBD2, based on 5 matching bases in each. The source is a woman between 40 and 55 years old in good health. Sequencing input: blood. The bases read TGCAGTACTAGTATGACAGAGGCCCTTTACGAGCAGTACTTC. It translates as CSTSMTEALYEQYF.